Shown below are 2 T cell receptor beta chains from a single sample sequenced in a study of blood T cell repertoires in COVID-19. TCRdb's table, derived via immunoSEQ multiplex PCR, lists solely in-frame clones and lacks some. Of approximately 77,000 clones in the sample, 85% were seen once. The sample taken for sequencing was peripheral blood. The receptors derive from a man aged 45-60 years with COVID-19, enrolled during active disease.

The chain couples TRBV24-1 to TRBJ1-1; D is possibly TRBD1 (6 bases). V was pared by 4 bases and J by 8 bases, with 10 bases between. Germline V gene lookup returns CDR1 KGHDR and CDR2 SFDVKD. The CDR3 sequence is 12 residues long. In DNA form, the CDR3 reads TGTGCCACCAGTGACCCAGGGGCAGAAGCTTTCTTT. Protein: CATSDPGAEAFF.

The chain recombines TRBV4-3 with TRBJ2-7, with 7 bases that match TRBD1. Germline trimming cut 0 bases from V and 3 bases from J; bases unmatched to any gene: 5. In germline, CDR1 is LGHNA, CDR2 YSLEER. The CDR3 is 15 residues long. The CDR3 sequence: CASSQDTGQDYEQYF. The CDR3 DNA reads TGCGCCAGCAGCCAAGATACCGGACAGGACTACGAGCAGTACTTC.